The rows below give T cell receptor beta chains drawn from one sample of a study of T cells after yellow fever vaccination. TCRdb re-analysed the 5' RACE reads in MiXCR, keeping a single row per CDR3 protein. This sample has some 500,000 distinct CDR3 sequences; roughly 14% occur once, and the top ten carry 11% to 15%. Sequenced here: PBMCs, sampled on the day of the yellow fever booster vaccination. The receptors here all came from a man aged 30 to 39 who received the YFV17D yellow fever vaccine. The CDR3 runs from the conserved cysteine through the conserved F or W. Fields, in order: V gene, clone size, D gene, J gene, CDR3 length, CDR3 protein, CDR3 DNA. The D gene is left open where the match is weak. Some rows mark clone size as missing; the rest say once, few, many or name a class of expanded clone.

TRBV5-1	few	.	TRBJ2-1	14	CASSLDLYYNEQFF	TGCGCCAGCAGCTTGGACCTTTACTACAATGAGCAGTTCTTC
TRBV20-1	.	.	TRBJ1-5	12	CSAREDTDTQHF	TGCAGTGCCCGGGAGGACACAGATACGCAGCATTTT
TRBV5-1	few	TRBD2	TRBJ2-7	15	CASSLGFQRDYEQYF	TGCGCCAGCAGCTTGGGTTTCCAGCGGGACTACGAGCAGTACTTC
TRBV10-3	few	TRBD1	TRBJ1-1	15	CAISAGTGGGTEAFF	TGTGCCATCAGTGCGGGGACAGGGGGCGGCACTGAAGCTTTCTTT
TRBV28	few	TRBD1	TRBJ2-1	20	CASTLPRTPTTGVSHNEQFF	TGTGCCAGCACCTTGCCTCGGACGCCAACGACAGGGGTCTCTCACAATGAGCAGTTCTTC
TRBV7-2	.	TRBD2	TRBJ2-4	15	CASLPAASGRSIQYF	TGTGCCAGCCTCCCGGCGGCTAGCGGGAGGAGCATTCAGTACTTC
TRBV15	few	.	TRBJ2-1	15	CATSRERRVGGEQFF	TGTGCCACCAGCAGAGAACGGCGGGTTGGGGGTGAGCAGTTCTTC
TRBV29-1	few	TRBD2	TRBJ2-7	15	CSVEKMERGAYEQYF	TGCAGCGTTGAAAAAATGGAGCGGGGCGCCTACGAGCAGTACTTC
TRBV7-2	.	.	TRBJ2-1	14	CASSRQGADNEQFF	TGTGCCAGCAGCCGGCAGGGTGCGGACAATGAGCAGTTCTTC
TRBV19	.	TRBD2	TRBJ2-1	13	CASSVDGGNEQFF	TGTGCCAGTAGTGTCGACGGGGGGAATGAGCAGTTCTTC
TRBV28	.	.	TRBJ2-1	15	CASSFGGSAYNEQFF	TGTGCCAGCAGTTTCGGGGGTTCGGCCTACAATGAGCAGTTCTTC
TRBV6-4	few	TRBD2	TRBJ2-2	16	CASSALGGSGTGELFF	TGTGCCAGCAGCGCCCTCGGGGGGAGTGGAACCGGGGAGCTGTTTTTT
TRBV20-1	.	TRBD2	TRBJ2-7	16	CSAYLAGGESSYEQYF	TGCAGTGCTTACCTAGCGGGAGGTGAATCCTCCTACGAGCAGTACTTC
TRBV5-1	few	.	TRBJ2-3	14	CASMTASITDTQYF	TGCGCCAGTATGACAGCCTCTATCACAGATACGCAGTATTTT
TRBV19	few	.	TRBJ2-1	13	CASTPRSTSEQFF	TGTGCCAGTACTCCTAGGTCAACCAGTGAGCAGTTCTTC
TRBV3-1	.	.	TRBJ2-7	14	CASSRDLELSGQYF	TGTGCCAGCAGCCGGGACCTTGAACTTTCGGGGCAGTACTTC
TRBV6-1	.	TRBD2	TRBJ2-7	14	CASRGLAGRLEQYF	TGTGCCAGCAGGGGACTAGCGGGACGGCTCGAGCAGTACTTC
TRBV29-1	.	TRBD1	TRBJ2-6	15	CSAGDSYSGANVLTF	TGCAGCGCCGGGGACAGCTACTCTGGGGCCAACGTCCTGACTTTC
TRBV28	.	.	TRBJ1-1	13	CASSRTDSTEAFF	TGTGCCAGCAGCCGGACGGATTCCACTGAAGCTTTCTTT
TRBV20-1	.	TRBD1	TRBJ2-5	13	CSAPGQGKETQYF	TGCAGTGCTCCGGGACAGGGGAAAGAGACCCAGTACTTC
TRBV15	.	.	TRBJ1-4	14	CATSRLGGEEKLFF	TGTGCCACCAGCAGATTGGGGGGCGAAGAAAAACTGTTTTTT
TRBV12-3/TRBV12-4	.	.	TRBJ2-3	14	CASSFGAPTDTQYF	TGTGCCAGCAGTTTCGGGGCTCCTACAGATACGCAGTATTTT
TRBV29-1	few	.	TRBJ2-3	12	CTTRPSTDTQYF	TGCACCACTAGGCCTAGCACAGATACGCAGTATTTT
TRBV20-1	.	TRBD1	TRBJ2-2	17	CSARAPLGQKNTGELFF	TGCAGTGCTAGAGCCCCGTTGGGACAGAAGAACACCGGGGAGCTGTTTTTT
TRBV29-1	.	TRBD2	TRBJ2-7	13	CSVGSGRGYEQYF	TGCAGCGTTGGGAGCGGGAGGGGATACGAGCAGTACTTC
TRBV7-3	many	TRBD2	TRBJ2-3	15	CASSSVAGIADTQYF	TGTGCCAGCAGTTCCGTAGCGGGAATTGCAGATACGCAGTATTTT
TRBV20-1	.	.	TRBJ2-7	13	CSAAVVGAYEQYF	TGCAGTGCCGCAGTTGTAGGGGCCTACGAGCAGTACTTC
TRBV5-1	.	TRBD2	TRBJ2-6	20	CASSFVSPLAGVAGANVLTF	TGCGCCAGCAGCTTCGTTTCCCCACTAGCGGGAGTTGCCGGGGCCAACGTCCTGACTTTC
TRBV28	.	.	TRBJ1-5	15	CASSLPALGNQPQHF	TGTGCCAGCAGTTTACCTGCCCTCGGTAATCAGCCCCAGCATTTT
TRBV15	.	TRBD1	TRBJ1-1	19	CATSREAGQGARGSWEAFF	TGTGCCACCAGCAGAGAGGCCGGACAGGGGGCGCGGGGTTCCTGGGAAGCTTTCTTT
TRBV7-2	.	.	TRBJ1-5	16	CASSLARSSSNQPQHF	TGTGCCAGCAGCTTAGCCCGATCCAGCAGCAATCAGCCCCAGCATTTT
TRBV2	.	.	TRBJ1-2	15	CASSEAVTDTYGYTF	TGTGCCAGCAGTGAAGCGGTGACGGACACATATGGCTACACCTTC
TRBV20-1	.	.	TRBJ1-2	12	CSAKGSNYGYTF	TGCAGTGCTAAAGGATCCAACTATGGCTACACCTTC
TRBV4-1	.	.	TRBJ1-1	15	CASSPYLGGTTEAFF	TGCGCCAGCAGCCCATACCTAGGGGGGACCACTGAAGCTTTCTTT
TRBV11-2	.	.	TRBJ1-3	14	CASSLQGTGNTIYF	TGTGCCAGCAGCTTACAAGGGACTGGAAACACCATATATTTT
TRBV18	.	TRBD1	TRBJ1-5	15	CASSPRDRTDQPQHF	TGTGCCAGCTCACCACGGGACAGGACCGATCAGCCCCAGCATTTT
TRBV21-1	.	.	TRBJ2-1	12	CASTPYYNEQFF	TGTGCCAGCACCCCGTACTACAATGAGCAGTTCTTC
TRBV7-6	.	TRBD2	TRBJ2-7	16	CASSLAPTSSAYEQYF	TGTGCCAGCAGCTTAGCGCCGACTAGCAGCGCCTACGAGCAGTACTTC
TRBV15	few	.	TRBJ2-1	18	CATSRDDVERGYYNEQFF	TGTGCCACCAGCAGAGATGATGTAGAAAGGGGATATTACAATGAGCAGTTCTTC
TRBV6-2/TRBV6-3	.	.	TRBJ2-3	12	CASSIVATTQYF	TGTGCCAGCTCAATAGTCGCGACGACGCAGTATTTT
TRBV29-1	.	.	TRBJ2-1	17	CSGTVGVDIVSYNEQFF	TGCAGCGGGACAGTGGGGGTAGATATAGTCTCCTACAATGAGCAGTTCTTC
TRBV6-4	few	.	TRBJ1-6	13	CASSADYNSPLHF	TGTGCCAGCTCGGCAGATTATAATTCACCCCTCCACTTT
TRBV12-3/TRBV12-4	few	TRBD2	TRBJ2-3	15	CASRPASGRSDTQYF	TGTGCCAGCAGGCCGGCTAGCGGGAGGTCAGATACGCAGTATTTT
TRBV20-1	.	TRBD2	TRBJ2-3	16	CSARDRSSGNTDTQYF	TGCAGTGCTAGAGATCGGTCTAGCGGAAACACAGATACGCAGTATTTT
TRBV12-3/TRBV12-4	.	.	TRBJ2-5	15	CASRGEQDIQETQYF	TGTGCCAGCAGGGGCGAACAGGATATCCAAGAGACCCAGTACTTC